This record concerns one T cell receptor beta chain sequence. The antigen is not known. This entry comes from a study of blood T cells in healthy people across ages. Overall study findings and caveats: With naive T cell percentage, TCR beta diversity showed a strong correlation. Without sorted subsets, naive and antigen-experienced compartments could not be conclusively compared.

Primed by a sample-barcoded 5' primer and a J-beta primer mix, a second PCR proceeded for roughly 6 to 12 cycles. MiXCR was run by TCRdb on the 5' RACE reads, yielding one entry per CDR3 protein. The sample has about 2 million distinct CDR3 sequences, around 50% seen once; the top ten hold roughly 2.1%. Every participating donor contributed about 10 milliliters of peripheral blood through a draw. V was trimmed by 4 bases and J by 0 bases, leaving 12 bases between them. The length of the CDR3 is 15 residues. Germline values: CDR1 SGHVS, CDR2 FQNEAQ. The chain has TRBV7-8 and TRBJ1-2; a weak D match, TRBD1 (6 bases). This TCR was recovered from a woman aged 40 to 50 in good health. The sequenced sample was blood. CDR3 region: CASSWGGLANYGYTF. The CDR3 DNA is TGTGCCAGCAGCTGGGGGGGCCTAGCTAACTATGGCTACACCTTC.